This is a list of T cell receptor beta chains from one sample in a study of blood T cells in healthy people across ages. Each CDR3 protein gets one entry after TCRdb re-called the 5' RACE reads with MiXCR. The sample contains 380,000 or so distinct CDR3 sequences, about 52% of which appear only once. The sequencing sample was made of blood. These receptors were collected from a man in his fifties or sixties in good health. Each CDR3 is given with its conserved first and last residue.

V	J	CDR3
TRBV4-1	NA	CASSQGAGGAYNEQYF
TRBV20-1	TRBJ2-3	CSATGVGIADTQYF
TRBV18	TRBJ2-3	CASSPPVAGGTDTQYF
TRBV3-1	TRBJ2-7	CASSQDSAGWGASGYEQYF
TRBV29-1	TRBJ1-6	CSVQENYNSPLHF
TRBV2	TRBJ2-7	CASSEQYYEQYF
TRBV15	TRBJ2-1	CATSRDEAGTYNEQFF
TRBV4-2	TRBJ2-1	CASSQDRGLNNEQFF
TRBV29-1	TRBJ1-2	CSVGGGSRNYGYTF
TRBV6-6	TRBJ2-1	CASSYTGLAGDIEQFF
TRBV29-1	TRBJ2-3	CSGNRGADTQYF
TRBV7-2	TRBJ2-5	CACSLGTGVETQYF
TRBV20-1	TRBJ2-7	CSAVSGRFYEQYF
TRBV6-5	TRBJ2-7	CASTRGGSSYEQYF
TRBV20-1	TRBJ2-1	CSLPGPADNEQFF
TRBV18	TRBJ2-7	CASSPYRGSYEQYF
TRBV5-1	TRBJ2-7	CASSLVPRSTSGSLEQYF
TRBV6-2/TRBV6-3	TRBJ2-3	CASKSGDRTDTQYF
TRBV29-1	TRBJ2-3	CSVVPYLSTDTQYF
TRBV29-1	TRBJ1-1	CSVRQGGLNTEAFF
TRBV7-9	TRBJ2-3	CASSPGQGGDTQYF
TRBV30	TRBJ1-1	CAWSWGAVMNTEAFF
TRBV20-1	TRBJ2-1	CSARDGPGNEQFF
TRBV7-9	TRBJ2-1	CASSGGAYNEQFF
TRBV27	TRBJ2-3	CASSSETSGEPNTQYF
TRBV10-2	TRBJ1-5	CASQGQLGNSNQPQHF
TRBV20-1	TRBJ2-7	CSAPDLRGGEQYF
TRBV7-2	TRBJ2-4	CASSLSGGSGNIQYF